These T cell receptor beta chains were read from a single sample in a study of regulatory T cells in long-lasting Graves disease. TCRdb reprocessed the multiplex PCR reads via MiXCR and lists one record per CDR3 protein. Of about 540,000 distinct CDR3 sequences in the sample, less than 15% were seen once. These same records also appear under a second study, on T cells in Graves' hyperthyroidism and ophthalmopathy.

This specimen was peripheral blood mononuclear cells (PBMCs), taken at new diagnosis, from a patient treated with antithyroid drugs. Receptors were obtained from a young man with Graves disease. The CDR3 runs from the conserved cysteine through the conserved F or W. Fields, in order: J gene, V gene, clone size, D gene, CDR3 DNA, CDR3 protein. A D gene is named only where the DNA matches it firmly. Where a row states a size, it is once, few, many or the class of an expanded clone; other rows omit it.

J gene: TRBJ1-2; V gene: TRBV9; clone size: few; D gene: NA; CDR3 DNA: TGTGCCAGCAGCGTAGATGTCTCCCCGAGGCACTATGGCTACACCTTC; CDR3 protein: CASSVDVSPRHYGYTF
J gene: TRBJ2-1; V gene: TRBV6-1; clone size: NA; D gene: TRBD1; CDR3 DNA: TGTGCCAGCATTTTTCTCCCCGGGACAGGGGGCTCTCACGAGCAGTTCTTC; CDR3 protein: CASIFLPGTGGSHEQFF
J gene: TRBJ2-1; V gene: TRBV27; clone size: many; D gene: TRBD2; CDR3 DNA: TGTGCCAGCAGACTCCGTGAGACTAGCGCTGAGCAGTTCTTC; CDR3 protein: CASRLRETSAEQFF
J gene: TRBJ2-3; V gene: TRBV18; clone size: many; D gene: TRBD2; CDR3 DNA: TGTGCCAGCTCACCCCAGCGGGAGGGTCTTTCTGATACGCAGTATTTT; CDR3 protein: CASSPQREGLSDTQYF
J gene: TRBJ1-2; V gene: TRBV11-2; clone size: many; D gene: NA; CDR3 DNA: TGTGCCAGCAGCTTAGCCAGGGGCCTCCTAGGCACCTTC; CDR3 protein: CASSLARGLLGTF
J gene: TRBJ1-5; V gene: TRBV30; clone size: NA; D gene: NA; CDR3 DNA: TGTGCCTGGAGTGAAGGGCTCAATCAGCCCCAGCATTTT; CDR3 protein: CAWSEGLNQPQHF
J gene: TRBJ2-5; V gene: TRBV11-2; clone size: NA; D gene: TRBD2; CDR3 DNA: TGTGCCAGCAGCTTAGATCCTAGCGGGAGCGGGGAGAGGAAGACCCAGTACTTC; CDR3 protein: CASSLDPSGSGERKTQYF
J gene: TRBJ2-5; V gene: TRBV25-1; clone size: NA; D gene: NA; CDR3 DNA: TGTGCCAGCAGTGATAGGGAAGGGGGAGAGACCCAGTACTTC; CDR3 protein: CASSDREGGETQYF
J gene: TRBJ1-4; V gene: TRBV6-2/TRBV6-3; clone size: few; D gene: NA; CDR3 DNA: TGTGCCAGCAGTTACCAGGGGACTAATGAAAAACTGTTTTTT; CDR3 protein: CASSYQGTNEKLFF
J gene: TRBJ1-6; V gene: TRBV7-2; clone size: many; D gene: NA; CDR3 DNA: TGTGCCAGCAGACAAAACAGGGCGATCTATAATTCACCCCTCCACTTT; CDR3 protein: CASRQNRAIYNSPLHF
J gene: TRBJ2-7; V gene: TRBV28; clone size: many; D gene: TRBD2; CDR3 DNA: TGTGCCAGCAGTTTACGGGAGGGAGATCTTCTACGCGAGCAGTACTTC; CDR3 protein: CASSLREGDLLREQYF
J gene: TRBJ2-5; V gene: TRBV5-6; clone size: many; D gene: TRBD1; CDR3 DNA: TGTGCCAGCAGCTTGCCCGGGACAGGGGGCGAAGAGACCCAGTACTTC; CDR3 protein: CASSLPGTGGEETQYF
J gene: TRBJ2-7; V gene: TRBV10-1; clone size: NA; D gene: NA; CDR3 DNA: TGCGCCAGCAGTGAGTCGATGGGAGTTGGCGAGCAGTACTTC; CDR3 protein: CASSESMGVGEQYF
J gene: TRBJ1-1; V gene: TRBV30; clone size: many; D gene: TRBD1; CDR3 DNA: TGTGCCTGGAGTGAACAGGGGGCAACTGAAGCTTTCTTT; CDR3 protein: CAWSEQGATEAFF
J gene: TRBJ2-3; V gene: TRBV6-1; clone size: many; D gene: NA; CDR3 DNA: TGTGCCAGCTGGGAGGCCCACACAGATACGCAGTATTTT; CDR3 protein: CASWEAHTDTQYF
J gene: TRBJ2-7; V gene: TRBV12-3/TRBV12-4; clone size: many; D gene: TRBD1; CDR3 DNA: TGTGCCAGCAGGAGACAGGGAACGTACGAGCAGTACTTC; CDR3 protein: CASRRQGTYEQYF
J gene: TRBJ1-2; V gene: TRBV7-2; clone size: many; D gene: TRBD1; CDR3 DNA: TGTGCCAGCGCCTCAGACGGGTACAGGGGGCCCGCGCTCTATGGCTACACCTTC; CDR3 protein: CASASDGYRGPALYGYTF
J gene: TRBJ2-7; V gene: TRBV20-1; clone size: few; D gene: TRBD2; CDR3 DNA: TGCAGTGCAGATCCCGGGACTAGCGGCTACGAGCAGTACTTC; CDR3 protein: CSADPGTSGYEQYF
J gene: TRBJ2-2; V gene: TRBV10-3; clone size: NA; D gene: TRBD2; CDR3 DNA: TGTGCCACGACCGGGCGGGGGGCGAACACCGGGGAGCTGTTTTTT; CDR3 protein: CATTGRGANTGELFF
J gene: TRBJ2-3; V gene: TRBV7-9; clone size: many; D gene: NA; CDR3 DNA: TGTGCCAGCAGGGGCCGGGAGATGAGCACAGATACGCAATATTTT; CDR3 protein: CASRGREMSTDTQYF
J gene: TRBJ1-3; V gene: TRBV12-3/TRBV12-4; clone size: many; D gene: NA; CDR3 DNA: TGTGCCAGCAGTGCCAGCAACTCTGGAAACACCATATATTTT; CDR3 protein: CASSASNSGNTIYF
J gene: TRBJ1-5; V gene: TRBV19; clone size: NA; D gene: NA; CDR3 DNA: TGTGCCAGTAGTATTATGGGAAGGAATCAGCCCCAGCATTTT; CDR3 protein: CASSIMGRNQPQHF
J gene: TRBJ2-2; V gene: TRBV12-3/TRBV12-4; clone size: NA; D gene: TRBD1; CDR3 DNA: TGTGCCAGCAGTGCCGGGACAGGGGATTCGACCGGGGAGCTGTTTTTT; CDR3 protein: CASSAGTGDSTGELFF
J gene: TRBJ2-1; V gene: TRBV18; clone size: NA; D gene: NA; CDR3 DNA: TGTGCCAGCTCACTATATCGTCGGTCTAGCGAGTACAATGAGCAGTTCTTC; CDR3 protein: CASSLYRRSSEYNEQFF
J gene: TRBJ2-7; V gene: TRBV11-1; clone size: many; D gene: NA; CDR3 DNA: TGTGCCAGCAGCAGACACGAGGAGCAGTACTTC; CDR3 protein: CASSRHEEQYF
J gene: TRBJ2-7; V gene: TRBV5-4; clone size: NA; D gene: NA; CDR3 DNA: TGTGCCAGCAGCCGGGGGACCCTAGGGGGGAGGAGCTCCTACGAGCAGTACTTC; CDR3 protein: CASSRGTLGGRSSYEQYF
J gene: TRBJ1-2; V gene: TRBV11-1; clone size: NA; D gene: NA; CDR3 DNA: TGTGCCAGCAGCTTATTCGGGGGCGATGGCTACACCTTC; CDR3 protein: CASSLFGGDGYTF
J gene: TRBJ1-4; V gene: TRBV6-2/TRBV6-3; clone size: many; D gene: TRBD1; CDR3 DNA: TGTGCCAGCAGTCCAACCTCAGGGGGCGCTTTTGAAAAACTGTTTTTT; CDR3 protein: CASSPTSGGAFEKLFF
J gene: TRBJ1-4; V gene: TRBV19; clone size: NA; D gene: NA; CDR3 DNA: TGTGCCAGTAGTATCCGGACGGATGAAAAACTGTTTTTT; CDR3 protein: CASSIRTDEKLFF
J gene: TRBJ2-7; V gene: TRBV4-1; clone size: few; D gene: TRBD1; CDR3 DNA: TGCGCCAGCAGCCATATTGGGACAGGGACAATTTCCCCCTACGAGCAGTACTTC; CDR3 protein: CASSHIGTGTISPYEQYF
J gene: TRBJ2-7; V gene: TRBV2; clone size: many; D gene: TRBD2; CDR3 DNA: TGTGCCAGCAGTGGGGGAGCGGGAGTACTTGGATACGAGCAGTACTTC; CDR3 protein: CASSGGAGVLGYEQYF
J gene: TRBJ2-3; V gene: TRBV5-5; clone size: NA; D gene: TRBD2; CDR3 DNA: TGTGCCAGCAGCTTTTCGACTAGCGGGAGGGATTTT; CDR3 protein: CASSFSTSGRDF
J gene: TRBJ1-2; V gene: TRBV18; clone size: NA; D gene: NA; CDR3 DNA: TGTGCCAGCTCACCACCCCAGGTTACAAACTATGGCTACACCTTC; CDR3 protein: CASSPPQVTNYGYTF
J gene: TRBJ2-2; V gene: TRBV20-1; clone size: few; D gene: NA; CDR3 DNA: TGCAGTGCTAGAGATCTACAGGGTGGCGGGGAGCTGTTTTTT; CDR3 protein: CSARDLQGGGELFF
J gene: TRBJ2-1; V gene: TRBV20-1; clone size: many; D gene: NA; CDR3 DNA: TGCAGTGCTAGAGGAGTAGCGGTTCTCAATGAGCAGTTCTTC; CDR3 protein: CSARGVAVLNEQFF
J gene: TRBJ2-5; V gene: TRBV28; clone size: NA; D gene: TRBD2; CDR3 DNA: TGTGCCAGCAGACCCCCTCAGCGGGGAGAGACCCAGTACTTC; CDR3 protein: CASRPPQRGETQYF
J gene: TRBJ1-5; V gene: TRBV7-8; clone size: NA; D gene: NA; CDR3 DNA: TGTGCCAGCAGCGAGGACACTAGCAATCAGCCCCAGCATTTT; CDR3 protein: CASSEDTSNQPQHF
J gene: TRBJ2-1; V gene: TRBV3-1; clone size: many; D gene: NA; CDR3 DNA: TGTGCCAGCAGCCGATTCGGGAGGGGGCCGGGCAATGAGCAGTTCTTC; CDR3 protein: CASSRFGRGPGNEQFF
J gene: TRBJ1-3; V gene: TRBV3-1; clone size: NA; D gene: NA; CDR3 DNA: TGTGCCAGCAGCCATTGGACAGTTATCGCTGGAAACACCATATATTTT; CDR3 protein: CASSHWTVIAGNTIYF
J gene: TRBJ2-1; V gene: TRBV3-1; clone size: many; D gene: NA; CDR3 DNA: TGTGCCAGCAACCAACCAGGCAGCGGTAACAATGAGCAGTTCTTC; CDR3 protein: CASNQPGSGNNEQFF
J gene: TRBJ1-2; V gene: TRBV11-2; clone size: many; D gene: TRBD1; CDR3 DNA: TGTGCCAGCAGCTACGGGCCGGGACAGTGGGGCAACACCTTC; CDR3 protein: CASSYGPGQWGNTF
J gene: TRBJ1-2; V gene: TRBV7-6; clone size: NA; D gene: NA; CDR3 DNA: TGTGCCAGCAGCTTAGGGGTTGAATCTGGCTACACCTTC; CDR3 protein: CASSLGVESGYTF
J gene: TRBJ2-3; V gene: TRBV2; clone size: many; D gene: NA; CDR3 DNA: TGTGCCGGGGGTAGGACGGATACGCAGTATTTT; CDR3 protein: CAGGRTDTQYF
J gene: TRBJ2-5; V gene: TRBV11-2; clone size: NA; D gene: TRBD1; CDR3 DNA: TGTGCCAGCAGCTTATCGTCCGGGACAGGAGAGACCCAGTACTTC; CDR3 protein: CASSLSSGTGETQYF
J gene: TRBJ1-6; V gene: TRBV11-1; clone size: NA; D gene: NA; CDR3 DNA: TGTGCCAGCAGCCACCAGTTGAGGGGGGCTAATTCACCCCTCCACTTT; CDR3 protein: CASSHQLRGANSPLHF
J gene: TRBJ2-7; V gene: TRBV28; clone size: many; D gene: TRBD1; CDR3 DNA: TGTGCCGTGGACCGGGGACAGGGGTCCTACGAGCAGTACTTC; CDR3 protein: CAVDRGQGSYEQYF
J gene: TRBJ2-5; V gene: TRBV18; clone size: few; D gene: TRBD1; CDR3 DNA: TGTGCCAGCTCACCGTCCAGGGGGCGAAGCCAAGAGACCCAGTACTTC; CDR3 protein: CASSPSRGRSQETQYF
J gene: TRBJ2-1; V gene: TRBV11-2; clone size: many; D gene: TRBD2; CDR3 DNA: TGTGCCAGCAGCTTACGCATGACTAGCAGGGCTGAGCAGTTCTTC; CDR3 protein: CASSLRMTSRAEQFF
J gene: TRBJ2-5; V gene: TRBV5-6; clone size: few; D gene: TRBD1; CDR3 DNA: TGTGCCAGCAGCCGGGACAGGGGGCGCGACCAAGAGACCCAGTACTTC; CDR3 protein: CASSRDRGRDQETQYF
J gene: TRBJ2-5; V gene: TRBV6-1; clone size: many; D gene: NA; CDR3 DNA: TGTGCCAGCAGGGACTACCAAGAGACCCAGTACTTC; CDR3 protein: CASRDYQETQYF
J gene: TRBJ1-5; V gene: TRBV7-9; clone size: NA; D gene: NA; CDR3 DNA: TGTGCCAGCAGCTTAGCCTCGGCTTATAGCAATCAGCCCCAGCATTTT; CDR3 protein: CASSLASAYSNQPQHF
J gene: TRBJ2-7; V gene: TRBV6-2/TRBV6-3; clone size: many; D gene: TRBD1; CDR3 DNA: TGTGCCATCGGACAGGGGGACCCCTACGAGCAGTACTTC; CDR3 protein: CAIGQGDPYEQYF
J gene: TRBJ1-2; V gene: TRBV6-5; clone size: many; D gene: NA; CDR3 DNA: TGTGCCAGCAGTTACGGGGGGTCAGGGTGGGGCTACACCTTC; CDR3 protein: CASSYGGSGWGYTF
J gene: TRBJ1-1; V gene: TRBV12-3/TRBV12-4; clone size: many; D gene: NA; CDR3 DNA: TGTGCCAGCAGTTTAGGCGAACGCCGATCTGAAATGAACACTGAAGCTTTCTTT; CDR3 protein: CASSLGERRSEMNTEAFF
J gene: TRBJ1-1; V gene: TRBV3-1; clone size: many; D gene: NA; CDR3 DNA: TGTGCCAGCAGCCGGGGGACCCAGGGGTTTGAAGCTTTCTTT; CDR3 protein: CASSRGTQGFEAFF
J gene: TRBJ2-3; V gene: TRBV20-1; clone size: many; D gene: NA; CDR3 DNA: TGCAGTGCCACGGGCGGCCTAACTATAGGAGCGCAGTATTTT; CDR3 protein: CSATGGLTIGAQYF
J gene: TRBJ2-2; V gene: TRBV12-3/TRBV12-4; clone size: many; D gene: NA; CDR3 DNA: TGTGCCAGCACTAATCCACTAGCTTCTTATAACACCGGGGAGCTGTTTTTT; CDR3 protein: CASTNPLASYNTGELFF